Below are 11 T cell receptor beta chains sequenced from a single sample in a study of neurological immune-mediated disorders. TCRdb re-called the 5' RACE reads with MiXCR, one entry per CDR3 protein. The sample gives about 62,000 distinct CDR3 sequences, about 3.5% of which show up once; under 2.5% is in the top ten. The sample was PBMCs. All receptors come from a woman in her fifties or sixties with multiple sclerosis.

This clonotype was counted at least ten times. The chain has TRBV29-1 and TRBJ2-7; D is ambiguous. The CDR3 extends over 13 amino acids. V lost 4 bases, J lost 2 bases, and 12 bases lay in between. Germline V gene data show CDR1 as SQVTM and CDR2 as ANQGSEA. The CDR3 coding sequence is TGCAGCGTTGTCGGAGATGAGGCCTACGAGCAGTACTTC. It translates to CSVVGDEAYEQYF.

This clonotype was seen at least ten times. CDR3 sequence (DNA): TGCGCCAGCAGCTTGGGCGGGGAGAATCAGCCCCAGCATTTT. Translation: CASSLGGENQPQHF. The chain links TRBV5-1 to TRBJ1-5; D uncertain. V was shortened by 0 bases and J by 4 bases, with 8 bases between the two germline ends. The CDR3 totals 14 residues. CDR1 is SGHRS, CDR2 YFSETQ, per germline.

The sample holds one count of this clonotype. A much bigger clone sits one base away, suggesting this may be a read error. The gene calls are TRBV20-1 and TRBJ2-2, with no clear D. From germline, CDR1 is DFQATT and CDR2 SNEGSKA (reference sequence). The germline V and J ends were trimmed by 7 bases and 2 bases, with 11 bases remaining between them. The CDR3 consists of 13 residues. CDR3: CSVPGVNTGELFF. The CDR3 bases are TGCAGTGTCCCCGGCGTTAACACCGGGGAGCTGTTTTTT.

This clonotype was seen many times. The chain couples TRBV12-3 or TRBV12-4 to TRBJ2-5, with 8 bases fitting TRBD1. CDR3 length equals 13 residues. J lost 5 bases, V lost 5 bases, and 4 bases had no gene match. CDR3 sequence: CASSRQGRETQYF. CDR3 sequence (DNA): TGTGCCAGCAGTCGACAGGGGCGGGAGACCCAGTACTTC.

This clonotype was detected many times. V and J are TRBV20-1 and TRBJ2-7; TRBD1 agrees at 7 bases. The length of the CDR3 is 12 residues. Germline trimming cut 5 bases from V and 7 bases from J; bases unmatched to any gene: 8. The germline CDR1 and CDR2 sequences are DFQATT and SNEGSKA (reference sequence). The DNA for the CDR3 is TGCAGTGCTTCGGGACAGATGTCTGAGCAGTACTTC. Its protein is CSASGQMSEQYF.

The chain recombines TRBV7-3 with TRBJ2-3, with D unresolved. V was cut by 5 bases and J by 1 base, with 13 bases left in between. Germline loops: CDR1 SGHTA, CDR2 FQGTGA. CDR3 size: 15 residues. The CDR3 spells CASSQHPQRTDTQYF. CDR3 coding DNA: TGTGCCAGCAGCCAACACCCACAACGCACAGATACGCAGTATTTT.

Comment on this clonotype: A single base separates this from a much larger clone, so it may be a read error. This sequence joins TRBV5-1 and TRBJ2-5; D possibly corresponds to TRBD2 (5 bases). Per the germline V gene, CDR1 is SGHRS and CDR2 is YFSETQ. CDR3 length equals 14 residues. V lost 0 bases and J 2 bases, leaving 8 bases between the germline ends. The chain's CDR3 is CASSLGLTQETQYF. The CDR3 nucleotides read TGCGCCAGCAGCTTGGGACTAACTCAAGAGACCCAGTACTTC.

This clonotype was recorded at least ten times. V gene TRBV24-1 combines with J gene TRBJ2-3; maybe TRBD2 (5 bases). The CDR3 loop spans 15 amino acids. V was trimmed by 0 bases and J by 5 bases, leaving 11 bases between them. Germline CDR1 KGHDR, CDR2 SFDVKD. The CDR3 loop reads CATSDLQIEGDTQYF. CDR3 coding DNA: TGTGCCACCAGTGATTTGCAAATCGAGGGAGATACGCAGTATTTT.

This clonotype was seen ten or more times. V gene TRBV27 combines with J gene TRBJ2-3; 9 positions agree with TRBD2. V lost 4 bases to trimming and J lost 2 bases; unmatched junction nucleotides: 4. Germline CDR1 reads MNHEY; CDR2 reads SMNVEV (reference sequence). The CDR3 sequence is 15 residues long. The CDR3 region has the DNA TGTGCCAGCAGTTCCTTAGCGGGGGCCACAGATACGCAGTATTTT. Translated: CASSSLAGATDTQYF.

A remark on this clonotype: One end of the junction does not line up with germline, which may come from a read error. V is TRBV7-2 and J is TRBJ1-6; no clear D gene. This CDR3 is built from 14 residues. CDR1 and CDR2 (germline): SGHTA, FQGNSA. In nucleotides, the CDR3 is TGTGCCAGCAGCTTAGCGAGTGGTGGATCACCCCTCAACTTT. Translation: CASSLASGGSPLNF. The complete variable domain, with remaining parts taken from reference TRBV7-2 and TRBJ1-6, reads GAGVSQSPSNKVTEKGKDVELRCDPISGHTALYWYRQSLGQGLEFLIYFQGNSAPDKSGLPSDRFSAERTGGSVSTLTIQRTQQEDSAVYLCASSLASGGSPLNFGNGTRLTVT.

Many counts were recorded for this clonotype. The chain links TRBV12-3 or TRBV12-4 to TRBJ2-3, with TRBD2 matching 13 bases. The CDR3 runs 15 residues. Losses at the gene ends were 6 bases for V and 5 bases for J; bases not matched to a gene: 5. CDR3 sequence reads: CASRPGLAGRDTQYF. The CDR3 DNA sequence: TGTGCCAGCAGACCGGGACTAGCGGGACGAGATACGCAGTATTTT.